The source of this TCR beta chain is a study of regulatory T cells in long-lasting Graves disease. The V gene end was trimmed by 6 bases and the J gene end by 8 bases; junction bases not matched to a gene: 12. CDR1 and CDR2 (germline): MNHNS, SASEGT. The CDR3 is made up of 14 amino acids. The time point denotes: newly diagnosed GD, antithyroid drugs for less than 3 months. From RNA extracted from PBMCs, the TCR library was made. This clonotype was picked up many times. Assembly of TCR beta libraries relied on iRepertoire HTBI primers together with Arm-PCR of CDR3 regions. TCRdb independently ran MiXCR on the multiplex PCR reads; one entry per CDR3 protein. Of 350,000 to 500,000 distinct CDR3 sequences in the sample, roughly 15% were seen once. This sample was also put to use in a study of T cells in Graves' hyperthyroidism and ophthalmopathy.

The clonotype originates from a woman between 25 and 40 years old with Graves disease. The sequences come from peripheral blood mononuclear cells (PBMCs), collected at new diagnosis, from a patient treated with antithyroid drugs. J is TRBJ1-2 and V is TRBV6-1; 7 positions agree with TRBD1. The CDR3 protein is CASRPTGVPGGYTF. Written as DNA, the CDR3 is TGTGCCAGCAGGCCCACAGGGGTACCTGGCGGCTACACCTTC.